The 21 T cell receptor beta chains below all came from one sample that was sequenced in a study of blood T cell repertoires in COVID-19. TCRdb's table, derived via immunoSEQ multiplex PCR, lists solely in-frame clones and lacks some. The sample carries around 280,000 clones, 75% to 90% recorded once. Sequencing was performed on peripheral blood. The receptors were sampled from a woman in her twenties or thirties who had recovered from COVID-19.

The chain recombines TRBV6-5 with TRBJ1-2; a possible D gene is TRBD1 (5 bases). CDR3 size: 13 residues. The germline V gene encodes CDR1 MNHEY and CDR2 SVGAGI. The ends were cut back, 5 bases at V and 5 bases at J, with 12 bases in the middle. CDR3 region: CASSPPGGYGYTF. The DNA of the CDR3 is TGTGCCAGCAGTCCACCGGGGGGGTATGGCTACACCTTC.

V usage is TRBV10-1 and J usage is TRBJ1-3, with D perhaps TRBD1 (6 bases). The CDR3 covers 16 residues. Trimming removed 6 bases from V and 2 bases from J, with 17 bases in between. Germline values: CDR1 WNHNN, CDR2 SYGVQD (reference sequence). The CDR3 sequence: CASSEISRGTGNTIYF. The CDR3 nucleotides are TGCGCCAGCAGCGAGATATCGAGGGGGACTGGAAACACCATATATTTT.

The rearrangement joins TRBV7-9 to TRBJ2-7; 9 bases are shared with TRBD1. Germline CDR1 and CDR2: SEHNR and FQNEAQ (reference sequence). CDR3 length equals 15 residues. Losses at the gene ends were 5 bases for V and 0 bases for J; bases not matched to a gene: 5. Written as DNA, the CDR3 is TGTGCCAGCAGCCCACAGGGGGCGCCCTCCTACGAGCAGTACTTC. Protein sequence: CASSPQGAPSYEQYF.

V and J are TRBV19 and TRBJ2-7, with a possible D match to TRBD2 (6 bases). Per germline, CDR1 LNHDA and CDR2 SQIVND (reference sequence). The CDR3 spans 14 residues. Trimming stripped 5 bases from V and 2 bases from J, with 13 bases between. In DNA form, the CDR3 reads TGTGCCAGTAGTGAATTCGGGAGCCCCTACGAGCAGTACTTC. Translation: CASSEFGSPYEQYF. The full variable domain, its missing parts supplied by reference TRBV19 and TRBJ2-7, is DGGITQSPKYLFRKEGQNVTLSCEQNLNHDAMYWYRQDPGQGLRLIYYSQIVNDFQKGDIAEGYSVSREKKESFPLTVTSAQKNPTAFYLCASSEFGSPYEQYFGPGTRLTVT.

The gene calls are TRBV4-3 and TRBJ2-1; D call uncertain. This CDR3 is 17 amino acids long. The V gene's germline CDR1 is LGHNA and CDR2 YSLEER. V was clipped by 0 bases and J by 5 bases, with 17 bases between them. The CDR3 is CASSQDFSLDLDNEQFF. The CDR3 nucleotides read TGCGCCAGCAGCCAAGATTTTAGCCTAGATCTGGACAATGAGCAGTTCTTC.

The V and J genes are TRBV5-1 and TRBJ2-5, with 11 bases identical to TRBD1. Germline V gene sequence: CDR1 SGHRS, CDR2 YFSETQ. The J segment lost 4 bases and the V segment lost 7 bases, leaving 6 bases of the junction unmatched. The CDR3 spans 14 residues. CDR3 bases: TGCGCCAGCGCAATCGGGACAGGGGGAGAGACCCAGTACTTC. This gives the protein CASAIGTGGETQYF.

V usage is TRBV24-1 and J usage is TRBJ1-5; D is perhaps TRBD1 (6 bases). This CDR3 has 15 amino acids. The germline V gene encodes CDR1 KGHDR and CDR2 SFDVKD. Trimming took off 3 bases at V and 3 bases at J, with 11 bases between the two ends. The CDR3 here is CATSDNQGSNQPQHF. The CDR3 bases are TGTGCCACCAGTGATAACCAGGGGTCCAATCAGCCCCAGCATTTT.

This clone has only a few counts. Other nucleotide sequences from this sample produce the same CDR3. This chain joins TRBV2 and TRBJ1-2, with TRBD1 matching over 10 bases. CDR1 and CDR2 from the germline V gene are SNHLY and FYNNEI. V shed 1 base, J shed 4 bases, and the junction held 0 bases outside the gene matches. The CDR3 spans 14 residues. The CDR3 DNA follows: TGTGCCAGCAGTGAAGGGACAGGGGGCTATGGCTACACCTTC. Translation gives CASSEGTGGYGYTF.

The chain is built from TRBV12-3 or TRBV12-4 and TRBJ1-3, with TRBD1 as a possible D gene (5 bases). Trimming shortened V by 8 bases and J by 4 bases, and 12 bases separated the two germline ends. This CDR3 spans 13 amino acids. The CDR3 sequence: CASGPGVGNTIYF. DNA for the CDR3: TGTGCCAGCGGGCCGGGGGTAGGAAACACCATATATTTT.

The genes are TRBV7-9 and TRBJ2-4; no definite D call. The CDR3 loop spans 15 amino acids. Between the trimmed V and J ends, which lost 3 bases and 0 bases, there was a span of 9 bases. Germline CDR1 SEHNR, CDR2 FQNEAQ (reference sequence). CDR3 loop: CASSFLRGAKNIQYF. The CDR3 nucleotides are TGTGCCAGCAGCTTTCTTCGCGGAGCCAAAAACATTCAGTACTTC. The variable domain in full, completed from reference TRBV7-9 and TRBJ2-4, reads DTGVSQNPRHKITKRGQNVTFRCDPISEHNRLYWYRQTLGQGPEFLTYFQNEAQLEKSRLLSDRFSAERPKGSFSTLEIQRTEQGDSAMYLCASSFLRGAKNIQYFGAGTRLSVL.

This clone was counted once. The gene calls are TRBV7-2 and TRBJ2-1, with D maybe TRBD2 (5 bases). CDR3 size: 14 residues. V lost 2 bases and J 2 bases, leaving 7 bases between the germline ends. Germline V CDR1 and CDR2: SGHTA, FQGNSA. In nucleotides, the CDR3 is TGTGCCAGCAGCTTACCGGGGACCTACAATGAGCAGTTCTTC. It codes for CASSLPGTYNEQFF.

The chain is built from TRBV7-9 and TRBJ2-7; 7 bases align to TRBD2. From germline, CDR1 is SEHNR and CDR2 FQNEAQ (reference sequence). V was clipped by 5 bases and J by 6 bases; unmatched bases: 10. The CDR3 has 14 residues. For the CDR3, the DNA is TGTGCCAGCAGCCCGGGGGGAGGGCCTGGCGAGCAGTACTTC. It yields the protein CASSPGGGPGEQYF.

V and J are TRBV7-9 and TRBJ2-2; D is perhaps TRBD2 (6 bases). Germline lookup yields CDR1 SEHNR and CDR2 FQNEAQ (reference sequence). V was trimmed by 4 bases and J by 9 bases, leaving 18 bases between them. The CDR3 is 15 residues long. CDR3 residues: CASSSHTTGTRELFF. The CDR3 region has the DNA TGTGCCAGCAGCTCCCACACAACCGGGACTCGGGAGCTGTTTTTT.

CDR3 sequence: CASSLSGESSYEQYF. The CDR3 DNA is TGTGCCAGCAGCTTAAGCGGGGAGAGCTCCTACGAGCAGTACTTC. The rearrangement links TRBV7-3 to TRBJ2-7, with D possibly being TRBD2 (6 bases). The CDR3 is 15 residues long. The germline V gene encodes CDR1 SGHTA and CDR2 FQGTGA. Trimming removed 1 base at V and 0 bases at J, with 10 bases between.

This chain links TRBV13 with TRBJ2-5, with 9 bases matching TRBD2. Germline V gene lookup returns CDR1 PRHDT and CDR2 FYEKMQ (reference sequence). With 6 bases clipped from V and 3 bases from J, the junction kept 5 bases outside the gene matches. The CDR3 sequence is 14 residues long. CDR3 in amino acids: CASSFAGGEETQYF. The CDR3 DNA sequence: TGTGCCAGCAGTTTTGCGGGGGGGGAAGAGACCCAGTACTTC. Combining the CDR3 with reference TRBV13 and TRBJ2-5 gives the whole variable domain AAGVIQSPRHLIKEKRETATLKCYPIPRHDTVYWYQQGPGQDPQFLISFYEKMQSDKGSIPDRFSAQQFSDYHSELNMSSLELGDSALYFCASSFAGGEETQYFGPGTRLLVL.

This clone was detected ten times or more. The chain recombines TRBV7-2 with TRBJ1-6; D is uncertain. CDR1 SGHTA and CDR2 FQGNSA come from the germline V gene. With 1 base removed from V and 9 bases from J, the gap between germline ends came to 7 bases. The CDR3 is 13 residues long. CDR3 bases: TGTGCCAGCAGCTTAGGCGGCAGTTCACCCCTCCACTTT. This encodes CASSLGGSSPLHF.

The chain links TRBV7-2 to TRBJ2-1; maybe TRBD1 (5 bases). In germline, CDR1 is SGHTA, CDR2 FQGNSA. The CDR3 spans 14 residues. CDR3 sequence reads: CASESWGLYNEQFF. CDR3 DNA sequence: TGTGCGAGTGAGTCGTGGGGCTTGTACAATGAGCAGTTCTTC.

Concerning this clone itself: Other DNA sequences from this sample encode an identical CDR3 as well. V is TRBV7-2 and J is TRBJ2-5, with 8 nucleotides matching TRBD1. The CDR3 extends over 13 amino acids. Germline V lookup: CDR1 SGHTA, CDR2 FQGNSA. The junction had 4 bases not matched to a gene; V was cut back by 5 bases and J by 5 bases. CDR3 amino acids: CASSPGGVETQYF. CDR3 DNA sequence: TGTGCCAGCAGCCCAGGGGGCGTTGAGACCCAGTACTTC.

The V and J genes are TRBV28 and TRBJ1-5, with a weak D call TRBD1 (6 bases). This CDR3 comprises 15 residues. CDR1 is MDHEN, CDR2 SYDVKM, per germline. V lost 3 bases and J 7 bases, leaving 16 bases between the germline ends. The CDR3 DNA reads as TGTGCCAGCAGTTTCTTTTCTACAGGGAGCCAGCCCCAGCATTTT. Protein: CASSFFSTGSQPQHF.

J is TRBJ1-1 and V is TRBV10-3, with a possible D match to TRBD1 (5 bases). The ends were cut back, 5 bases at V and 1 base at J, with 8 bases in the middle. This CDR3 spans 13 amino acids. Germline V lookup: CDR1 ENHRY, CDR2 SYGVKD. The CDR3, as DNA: TGTGCCATCAGTCCACAGGAGAACACTGAAGCTTTCTTT. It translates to CAISPQENTEAFF.

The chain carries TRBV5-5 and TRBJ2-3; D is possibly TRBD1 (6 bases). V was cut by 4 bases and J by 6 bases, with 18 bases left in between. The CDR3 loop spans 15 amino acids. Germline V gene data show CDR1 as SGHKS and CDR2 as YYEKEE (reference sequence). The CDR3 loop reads CASSPEQGYTDTQYF. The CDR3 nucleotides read TGTGCCAGCAGCCCAGAACAGGGATATACGGATACGCAGTATTTT. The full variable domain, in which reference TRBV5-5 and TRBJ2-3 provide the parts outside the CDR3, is DAGVTQSPTHLIKTRGQQVTLRCSPISGHKSVSWYQQVLGQGPQFIFQYYEKEERGRGNFPDRFSARQFPNYSSELNVNALLLGDSALYLCASSPEQGYTDTQYFGPGTRLTVL.